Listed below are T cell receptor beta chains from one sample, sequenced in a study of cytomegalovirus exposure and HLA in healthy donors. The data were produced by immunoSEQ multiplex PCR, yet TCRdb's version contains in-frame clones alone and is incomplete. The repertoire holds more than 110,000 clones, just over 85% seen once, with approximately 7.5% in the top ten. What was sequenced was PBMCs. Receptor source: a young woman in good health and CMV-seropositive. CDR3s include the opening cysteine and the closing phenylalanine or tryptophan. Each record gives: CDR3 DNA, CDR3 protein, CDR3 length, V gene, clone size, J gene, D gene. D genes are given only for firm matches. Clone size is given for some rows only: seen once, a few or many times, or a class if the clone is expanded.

TGTGCCAGCAGCGTATCTCCAGGGGATTCACCCCTCCACTTT	CASSVSPGDSPLHF	14	TRBV9	few	TRBJ1-6	-
TGTGCCAGCAGCCGGACAGGTCGGAGCTCCTACGAGCAGTACTTC	CASSRTGRSSYEQYF	15	TRBV7-9	-	TRBJ2-7	TRBD1
TGTGCCAGCAGCCAAGTAGTTATCAGGCACGAGCAGTACTTC	CASSQVVIRHEQYF	14	TRBV4-2	-	TRBJ2-7	-
TGCGCCAGCAGCACGCAACAGGGGGCAAGGGGCGAGCAGTACTTC	CASSTQQGARGEQYF	15	TRBV5-1	-	TRBJ2-7	TRBD1
TGTGCCAGCAGCTACCTCGGGGGGGCCCTCAATGAGCAGTTCTTC	CASSYLGGALNEQFF	15	TRBV9	once	TRBJ2-1	TRBD2
TGTGCCAGCAGTTTATTGAGCGGGGGGAGCTACGAGCAGTACTTC	CASSLLSGGSYEQYF	15	TRBV28	-	TRBJ2-7	TRBD2
TGCGCCAGCAGCCCGAGTATCCGGGGGGGCATATACGAGCAGTACTTC	CASSPSIRGGIYEQYF	16	TRBV4-3	-	TRBJ2-7	TRBD2
TGCGCCAGCAGTCCACTAAGGACAGACCGCGTATTTACCGGGGAGCTGTTTTTT	CASSPLRTDRVFTGELFF	18	TRBV5-1	once	TRBJ2-2	-
TGTGCCAGCAGCTTATCAGGGTCAGATTCACCCCTCCACTTT	CASSLSGSDSPLHF	14	TRBV7-3	-	TRBJ1-6	-
TGCGCCAGCCGATTAGGCAGGGGGATTGGGGATGAGCAGTTCTTC	CASRLGRGIGDEQFF	15	TRBV5-1	once	TRBJ2-1	TRBD1
TGTGCCAGCGACGGAACAGGGGGTTTCTACGAGCAGTACTTC	CASDGTGGFYEQYF	14	TRBV28	-	TRBJ2-7	TRBD1
TGTGCCAGCTTCGACAGGGCCGATGGCTACACCTTC	CASFDRADGYTF	12	TRBV6-1	-	TRBJ1-2	TRBD1
TGCGCCAGCAGCCAAGAACCCGGGACAGGGTTCGGCTACACCTTC	CASSQEPGTGFGYTF	15	TRBV4-1	once	TRBJ1-2	TRBD1
TGTGCCAGCAGCTTGTCCCGGGACAGGGGGGTTGAGCAGTTCTTC	CASSLSRDRGVEQFF	15	TRBV5-4	-	TRBJ2-1	TRBD1
TGTGCCAGCAGCCCTCCAACTAGCGGGGACGAGCAGTACTTC	CASSPPTSGDEQYF	14	TRBV7-3	once	TRBJ2-7	TRBD2
TGCGCCAGCAGCTCCACCGGGACTAGCGGGATTACAGATACGCAGTATTTT	CASSSTGTSGITDTQYF	17	TRBV5-1	-	TRBJ2-3	TRBD2
TGTGCCAGCGGTTCCCACAGCTCCTACGAGCAGTACTTC	CASGSHSSYEQYF	13	TRBV7-8	few	TRBJ2-7	-
TGTGCCAGCAGCTTACCGGGACTAGCGGGTTCAGATACGCAGTATTTT	CASSLPGLAGSDTQYF	16	TRBV7-8	-	TRBJ2-3	TRBD2
TGCGCCAGCAGCATCCTCCCCGGGGACACTGAAGCTTTCTTT	CASSILPGDTEAFF	14	TRBV5-1	-	TRBJ1-1	-
TGTGCCAGCAGTCCCCCGGGACTGAATAATGAAAAACTGTTTTTT	CASSPPGLNNEKLFF	15	TRBV28	-	TRBJ1-4	-
TGTGCCAGCAGCTTAGGTCCATTCCGACAGGGGTACACTGAAGCTTTCTTT	CASSLGPFRQGYTEAFF	17	TRBV7-6	-	TRBJ1-1	TRBD1
TGCGCCAGCAGTGAGGGGGACAAGTATAGCAATCAGCCCCAGCATTTT	CASSEGDKYSNQPQHF	16	TRBV10-1	-	TRBJ1-5	-
TGTGCCAGCAGCTTAAACAGAAACACTGAAGCTTTCTTT	CASSLNRNTEAFF	13	TRBV7-2	-	TRBJ1-1	-
TGCAGCGTTGCCCTGGGACTAGCGAACACCGGGGAGCTGTTTTTT	CSVALGLANTGELFF	15	TRBV29-1	-	TRBJ2-2	TRBD2
TGTGCCAGCGGAGAAGGTCGCGGGGCCTCCTACGAGCAGTACTTC	CASGEGRGASYEQYF	15	TRBV18	-	TRBJ2-7	-
TGTGCCAGCAGCCCTACAGGCCCTCGGAACACCATATATTTT	CASSPTGPRNTIYF	14	TRBV7-6	-	TRBJ1-3	-
TGTGCCAGCAGCAAACCACAGCTGGACAGAAACCAAGAGACCCAGTACTTC	CASSKPQLDRNQETQYF	17	TRBV21-1	-	TRBJ2-5	-